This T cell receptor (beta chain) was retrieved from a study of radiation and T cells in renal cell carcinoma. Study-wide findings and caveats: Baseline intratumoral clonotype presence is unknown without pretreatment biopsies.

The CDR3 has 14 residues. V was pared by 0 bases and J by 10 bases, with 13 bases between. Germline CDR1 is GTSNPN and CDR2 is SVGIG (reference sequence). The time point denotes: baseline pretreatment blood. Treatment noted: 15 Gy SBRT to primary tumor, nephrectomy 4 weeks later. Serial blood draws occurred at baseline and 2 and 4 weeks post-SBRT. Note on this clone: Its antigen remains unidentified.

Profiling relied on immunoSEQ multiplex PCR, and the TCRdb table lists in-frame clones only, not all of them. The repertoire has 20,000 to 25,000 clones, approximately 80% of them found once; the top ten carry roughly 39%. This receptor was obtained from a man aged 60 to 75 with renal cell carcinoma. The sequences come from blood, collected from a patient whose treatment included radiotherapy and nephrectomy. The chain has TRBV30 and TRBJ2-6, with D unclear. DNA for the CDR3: TGTGCCTGGAGTGTATCCTCTACCGCGAACGTCCTGACTTTC. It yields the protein CAWSVSSTANVLTF.